These T cell receptor beta chains were read from a single sample in a study of PD-1 blockade in classical Hodgkin lymphoma. Profiling relied on immunoSEQ multiplex PCR, and the TCRdb table lists in-frame clones only, not all of them. The sample lists around 40,000 clones; 78% were seen once. This sample comprised peripheral blood mononuclear cells (PBMCs), obtained at baseline. These receptor sequences come from a human donor with classical Hodgkin lymphoma. Each CDR3 is given with its conserved first and last residue. D genes are given only for firm matches.

CDR3 protein: CASSTLRTGKVNQAFF
CDR3 DNA: TGTGCCAGTAGTACACTCCGGACAGGGAAAGTGAATCAAGCTTTCTTT
CDR3 length: 16
V gene: TRBV19
D gene: TRBD1
J gene: TRBJ1-1

CDR3 protein: CAIDRGDNEQFF
CDR3 DNA: TGTGCCATCGACAGGGGAGACAATGAGCAGTTCTTC
CDR3 length: 12
V gene: TRBV10-3
D gene: TRBD1
J gene: TRBJ2-1

CDR3 protein: CASSLVGLAGPLSYNEQFF
CDR3 DNA: TGTGCCAGCAGCCTAGTGGGACTAGCGGGGCCTCTCTCCTACAATGAGCAGTTCTTC
CDR3 length: 19
V gene: TRBV7-2
D gene: TRBD2
J gene: TRBJ2-1

CDR3 protein: CASSWRGGSDGYTF
CDR3 DNA: TGTGCCAGCTCTTGGAGGGGGGGGTCCGATGGCTACACCTTC
CDR3 length: 14
V gene: TRBV27
D gene: NA
J gene: TRBJ1-2

CDR3 protein: CASSGDRLGKYF
CDR3 DNA: TGTGCCAGCAGCGGGGACAGGTTAGGAAAGTATTTT
CDR3 length: 12
V gene: TRBV6-6
D gene: TRBD1
J gene: TRBJ2-3

CDR3 protein: CASRLMDRGYGRNGELFF
CDR3 DNA: TGTGCAAGTCGCTTAATGGACAGGGGGTACGGACGAAACGGGGAGCTGTTTTTT
CDR3 length: 18
V gene: TRBV12-2
D gene: NA
J gene: TRBJ2-2

CDR3 protein: CATSRARGDGGYTF
CDR3 DNA: TGTGCCACCAGCAGAGCCAGGGGGGACGGAGGCTACACCTTC
CDR3 length: 14
V gene: TRBV15
D gene: TRBD1
J gene: TRBJ1-2

CDR3 protein: CASSLTSGYNEQFF
CDR3 DNA: TGTGCCAGCAGCTTGACTAGCGGGTACAATGAGCAGTTCTTC
CDR3 length: 14
V gene: TRBV7-9
D gene: TRBD2
J gene: TRBJ2-1

CDR3 protein: CASSRRVAALGNTEAFF
CDR3 DNA: TGTGCCAGCAGCCGAAGGGTGGCCGCCCTAGGGAACACTGAAGCTTTCTTT
CDR3 length: 17
V gene: TRBV14
D gene: NA
J gene: TRBJ1-1

CDR3 protein: CASSLGEPNIQYF
CDR3 DNA: TGCGCCAGCAGCTTGGGGGAGCCAAACATTCAGTACTTC
CDR3 length: 13
V gene: TRBV5-1
D gene: NA
J gene: TRBJ2-4